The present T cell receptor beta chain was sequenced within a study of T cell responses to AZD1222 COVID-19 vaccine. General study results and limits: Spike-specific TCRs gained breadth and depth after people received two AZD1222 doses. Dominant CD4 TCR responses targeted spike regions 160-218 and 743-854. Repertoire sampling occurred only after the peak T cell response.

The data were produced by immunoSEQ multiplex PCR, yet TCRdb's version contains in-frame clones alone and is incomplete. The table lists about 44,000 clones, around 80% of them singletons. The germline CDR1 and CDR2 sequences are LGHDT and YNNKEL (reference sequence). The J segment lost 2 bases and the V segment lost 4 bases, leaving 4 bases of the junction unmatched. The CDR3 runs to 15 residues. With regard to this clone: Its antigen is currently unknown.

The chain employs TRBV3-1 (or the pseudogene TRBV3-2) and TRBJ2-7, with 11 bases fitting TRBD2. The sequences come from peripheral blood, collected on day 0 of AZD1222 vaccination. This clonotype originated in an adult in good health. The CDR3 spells CASSLGTSGTYEQYF. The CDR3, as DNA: TGTGCCAGCAGCCTCGGGACTAGCGGAACCTACGAGCAGTACTTC.